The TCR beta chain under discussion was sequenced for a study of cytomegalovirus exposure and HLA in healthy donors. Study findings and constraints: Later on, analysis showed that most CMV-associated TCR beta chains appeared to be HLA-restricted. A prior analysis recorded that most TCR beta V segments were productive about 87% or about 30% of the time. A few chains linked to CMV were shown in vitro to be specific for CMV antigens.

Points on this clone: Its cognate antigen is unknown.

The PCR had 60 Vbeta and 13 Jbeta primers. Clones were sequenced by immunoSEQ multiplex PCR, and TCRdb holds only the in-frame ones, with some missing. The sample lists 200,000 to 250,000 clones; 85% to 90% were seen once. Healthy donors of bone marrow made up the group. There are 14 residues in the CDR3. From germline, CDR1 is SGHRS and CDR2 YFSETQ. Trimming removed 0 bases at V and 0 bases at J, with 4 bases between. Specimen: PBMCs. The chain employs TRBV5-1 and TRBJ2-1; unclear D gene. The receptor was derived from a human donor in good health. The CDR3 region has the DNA TGCGCCAGCAGCTTGGCCTCCTCCTACAATGAGCAGTTCTTC. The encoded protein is CASSLASSYNEQFF. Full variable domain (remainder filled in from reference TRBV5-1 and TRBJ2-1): KAGVTQTPRYLIKTRGQQVTLSCSPISGHRSVSWYQQTPGQGLQFLFEYFSETQRNKGNFPGRFSGRQFSNSRSEMNVSTLELGDSALYLCASSLASSYNEQFFGPGTRLTVL.